This T cell receptor beta chain derives from a study of regulatory T cells in long-lasting Graves disease. According to the study, TCR beta libraries were built with iRepertoire HTBI primers and CDR3-region Arm-PCR. TCRdb ran MiXCR on the multiplex PCR reads and lists one entry per CDR3 protein. Of over 350,000 distinct CDR3 sequences listed, about 15% are singletons. This clonotype was recorded many times. Noted time point: newly diagnosed GD, antithyroid drugs for less than 3 months. The authors made the TCR library using RNA they extracted from PBMCs. Germline values: CDR1 MNHEY, CDR2 SMNVEV (reference sequence). This CDR3 has 14 residues. V dropped 6 bases and J dropped 4; count of bases not matched to a gene: 6. These sequences were also reported in another study, on T cells in Graves' hyperthyroidism and ophthalmopathy. From that study: The TCR CDR3 was amplified in a first-round RT-PCR using the HTBI primer set.

The chain employs TRBV27 and TRBJ1-5; 7 bases agree with TRBD1. This clonotype originated in a woman aged 35 to 49 with Graves disease. The sample in question was peripheral blood mononuclear cells (PBMCs), obtained at new diagnosis, from a patient treated with antithyroid drugs. CDR3: CASSRTGTNQPQHF. In nucleotides, the CDR3 is TGTGCCAGCAGCAGGACAGGAACTAATCAGCCCCAGCATTTT.